The 25 T cell receptor beta chains below were found in one sample sequenced in a study of blood T cell repertoires in COVID-19. Sequencing was performed with immunoSEQ multiplex PCR; in TCRdb, only in-frame clones are kept and a portion is missing. The table has roughly 300,000 clones, nearly 90% seen once. Material for sequencing was PBMCs or T cells enriched from blood (not recorded which). The source is a woman between 25 and 40 years old who had recovered from COVID-19.

DNA for the CDR3: TGCAGTGCTAGTCGGACAACAGGGCTAGGGGGCAATCAGCCCCAGCATTTT. Residues: CSASRTTGLGGNQPQHF. This sequence joins TRBV20-1 and TRBJ1-5; maybe TRBD1 (6 bases). Germline CDR1 is DFQATT and CDR2 is SNEGSKA (reference sequence). The V gene lost 3 bases and the J gene lost 2 bases, with 20 bases spanning the gap. CDR3 size: 17 residues.

The chain joins TRBV5-4 to TRBJ2-2; 12 bases line up with TRBD2. Germline values: CDR1 SGHNT, CDR2 YYREEE (reference sequence). This CDR3 comprises 16 residues. Germline trimming cut 4 bases from V and 1 base from J; bases unmatched to any gene: 2. DNA for the CDR3: TGTGCCAGCAGCCCGGGACTAGCGGGGAACACCGGGGAGCTGTTTTTT. Amino acid sequence: CASSPGLAGNTGELFF.

V and J are TRBV7-2 and TRBJ1-5; tentative D call: TRBD1 (6 bases). Trimming removed 4 bases from V and 6 bases from J, with 10 bases in between. The CDR3 loop spans 13 amino acids. Germline V gene sequence: CDR1 SGHTA, CDR2 FQGNSA. Written as DNA, the CDR3 is TGTGCCAGCAGCTCTACAGGGAGTCAGCCCCAGCATTTT. Translating it yields CASSSTGSQPQHF.

This clone was recorded a few times. The V gene is TRBV5-1, the J gene TRBJ2-7; TRBD2 agrees at 7 bases. The CDR3 is 15 amino acids. V was clipped by 1 base and J by 2 bases; unmatched bases: 6. Germline V gene data show CDR1 as SGHRS and CDR2 as YFSETQ. CDR3 DNA: TGCGCCAGCAGCTTGACGGGGGGTGGTCCCTACGAGCAGTACTTC. This translates into CASSLTGGGPYEQYF.

This chain links TRBV6-2 or TRBV6-3 with TRBJ2-1; D not certain. In germline, CDR1 is MNHEY, CDR2 SVGEGT. V lost 5 bases to trimming and J lost 10 bases, with 12 bases between them. CDR3 length: 12 residues. The CDR3 region is CASSDRWFEQFF. The CDR3 DNA reads TGTGCCAGCAGTGATCGGTGGTTCGAGCAGTTCTTC.

This sequence joins TRBV5-8 and TRBJ1-1, with 8 positions matching TRBD1. This CDR3 is 16 amino acids long. The junction had 10 bases not matched to a gene; V was cut back by 4 bases and J by 2 bases. Germline V gives CDR1 SGHTS, CDR2 YDEGEE. The CDR3 reads CASSKRTQGANTEAFF. CDR3 in DNA: TGTGCCAGCAGCAAACGGACTCAGGGGGCTAACACTGAAGCTTTCTTT.

The CDR3 nucleotides are TGCGCCAGCAGCTCCGGGACAGGGACCACCGGGGAGCTGTTTTTT. Its protein product is CASSSGTGTTGELFF. The chain is built from TRBV5-1 and TRBJ2-2; 9 bases match TRBD1. Germline-derived CDR1 and CDR2 are SGHRS and YFSETQ. CDR3 size: 15 residues. V was pared by 3 bases and J by 4 bases, with 4 bases of the junction left unmatched.

The V and J genes are TRBV19 and TRBJ1-1; D might be TRBD1 (6 bases). The CDR3 length is 16 residues. Germline V CDR1 and CDR2: LNHDA, SQIVND (reference sequence). Trimming took 6 bases from V and 1 from J, leaving 18 bases between them. CDR3 DNA sequence: TGTGCCAGTAGGCATGGGACACGCCTTGGGAACACTGAAGCTTTCTTT. Translating gives CASRHGTRLGNTEAFF.

The V gene is TRBV5-1, the J gene TRBJ2-5; 15 bases map to TRBD2. With 3 bases clipped from V and 4 bases from J, the junction kept 4 bases outside the gene matches. The germline CDR1 and CDR2 sequences are SGHRS and YFSETQ. The CDR3 is 16 amino acids. CDR3: CASSYGLAGGAETQYF. The CDR3 nucleotides read TGCGCCAGCAGCTACGGACTAGCGGGGGGGGCAGAGACCCAGTACTTC. Full variable domain (remainder filled in from reference TRBV5-1 and TRBJ2-5): KAGVTQTPRYLIKTRGQQVTLSCSPISGHRSVSWYQQTPGQGLQFLFEYFSETQRNKGNFPGRFSGRQFSNSRSEMNVSTLELGDSALYLCASSYGLAGGAETQYFGPGTRLLVL.

This sequence joins TRBV19 and TRBJ2-7, with D possibly TRBD1 on 6 matching bases. The germline CDR1 and CDR2 sequences are LNHDA and SQIVND (reference sequence). This CDR3 is built from 14 residues. V was pared by 3 bases and J by 5 bases, with 14 bases between. The DNA for the CDR3 is TGTGCCAGTAGTATCGAGGGGGACCCCCACGAGCAGTACTTC. The encoded protein is CASSIEGDPHEQYF.

J is TRBJ2-1 and V is TRBV12-5, with 10 bases identical to TRBD1. CDR3 size: 17 residues. Germline loops: CDR1 LGHNT, CDR2 FRNRAP. After removal of 1 base from V and 8 bases from J, the junction contained 11 bases not matched to a gene. CDR3 sequence (DNA): TGTGCTAGTGGTTTGGGCATCCGGGACAGGGGTTCAGATGAGCAGTTCTTC. Translation gives CASGLGIRDRGSDEQFF.

The rearrangement joins TRBV7-3 to TRBJ2-7, with 11 bases matching TRBD1. The CDR3 totals 15 residues. Germline V lookup: CDR1 SGHTA, CDR2 FQGTGA. With 5 bases clipped from V and 7 bases from J, the junction kept 10 bases outside the gene matches. CDR3 residues: CASSPEGQGAGEQYF. The CDR3 nucleotides read TGTGCCAGCAGCCCCGAAGGACAGGGGGCGGGGGAGCAGTACTTC.

The J gene is TRBJ2-7, the V gene TRBV5-1; the D gene is possibly TRBD2 (7 bases). The CDR3 has 17 amino acids. Looked up from germline, CDR1 is SGHRS and CDR2 is YFSETQ. Trimming removed 0 bases at V and 2 bases at J, with 18 bases between. CDR3 bases: TGCGCCAGCAGCTTGGGACCCGGGGGGCAGCCTACCTACGAGCAGTACTTC. Amino acid sequence: CASSLGPGGQPTYEQYF.

This CDR3 is CASGVGTTNTEAFF. In nucleotides, the CDR3 is TGTGCTAGTGGGGTCGGGACAACGAACACTGAAGCTTTCTTT. The chain uses TRBV12-5 and TRBJ1-1, with D perhaps TRBD1 (6 bases). The CDR3 has 14 amino acids. Germline CDR1 is LGHNT and CDR2 is FRNRAP. With 6 bases removed from V and 1 base from J, the gap between germline ends came to 12 bases.

This clone occurred a few times. The identical CDR3 is also encoded by other nucleotide sequences in the sample. The J gene is TRBJ1-1, the V gene TRBV7-9, with D hard to call. CDR1 SEHNR and CDR2 FQNEAQ come from the germline V gene (reference sequence). The CDR3 has 13 residues. Deletions cut 2 bases from V and 1 base from J, with 5 bases between. CDR3 sequence (DNA): TGTGCCAGCAGCTTATCCCAGAACACTGAAGCTTTCTTT. Its translation: CASSLSQNTEAFF.

V usage is TRBV24-1 and J usage is TRBJ2-5; 8 bases are shared with TRBD1. The CDR3 contains 13 residues. V gave up 4 bases and J gave up 4 bases; unmatched junction bases: 1. Germline values: CDR1 KGHDR, CDR2 SFDVKD. For the CDR3, the DNA is TGTGCCACCAGTGAAACAGGGGGAGAGACCCAGTACTTC. This codes for CATSETGGETQYF.

The chain has TRBV3-1 (or the pseudogene TRBV3-2) and TRBJ2-7; D call uncertain. Germline-derived CDR1 and CDR2 are LGHDT and YNNKEL (reference sequence). This CDR3 comprises 14 residues. V lost 0 bases, J lost 0 bases, and 6 bases lay in between. CDR3 DNA sequence: TGTGCCAGCAGCCAAGATCCGAGCTCCTACGAGCAGTACTTC. Translating gives CASSQDPSSYEQYF.

Notes on this clone: Other DNA variants within this sample encode the same CDR3. The rearrangement joins TRBV5-1 to TRBJ1-2; TRBD1 agrees at 7 bases. The CDR3 consists of 13 residues. Germline CDR1 reads SGHRS; CDR2 reads YFSETQ. Trimming took 4 bases from V and 4 from J; bases not matched to a gene: 4. The CDR3 sequence: CASSRTGVYGYTF. In DNA, the CDR3 is TGCGCCAGCAGCAGAACAGGGGTCTATGGCTACACCTTC.

This chain joins TRBV9 and TRBJ1-4; TRBD1 is a possible D gene (5 bases). Germline V CDR1 and CDR2: SGDLS, YYNGEE. The germline V and J ends were trimmed by 0 bases and 5 bases, with 8 bases remaining between them. This CDR3 region has 14 residues. The DNA for the CDR3 is TGTGCCAGCAGCGTAGGGGCAGGGAATGAAAAACTGTTTTTT. Amino acids: CASSVGAGNEKLFF.

The V gene is TRBV12-3 or TRBV12-4, the J gene TRBJ1-4, with D unresolved. The CDR3 consists of 11 residues. V lost 5 bases to trimming and J lost 11 bases, with 9 bases between them. CDR3 loop: CASSPGWKLFF. The CDR3, as DNA: TGTGCCAGCAGTCCCGGGTGGAAACTGTTTTTT.

The chain joins TRBV11-2 to TRBJ2-3; 7 bases match TRBD2. The CDR3 length is 19 residues. V shed 0 bases, J shed 0 bases, and the junction held 12 bases outside the gene matches. The V gene's germline CDR1 is SGHAT and CDR2 FQNNGV. Here the CDR3 reads CASSLEIGTTYPSTDTQYF. DNA for the CDR3: TGTGCCAGCAGCTTAGAGATCGGGACTACCTACCCTAGCACAGATACGCAGTATTTT.

The chain is built from TRBV19 and TRBJ1-1, with D maybe TRBD1 (5 bases). The CDR3 spans 14 residues. Germline CDR1 LNHDA, CDR2 SQIVND (reference sequence). Trimming shortened V by 1 base and J by 3 bases, and 9 bases separated the two germline ends. CDR3 in amino acids: CASSIGGAHTEAFF. In nucleotides, the CDR3 is TGTGCCAGTAGTATAGGCGGGGCACACACTGAAGCTTTCTTT.

Written as DNA, the CDR3 is TGTGCCAGCAGCCATGACAGTGGCTCTGGAAACACCATATATTTT. Translation gives CASSHDSGSGNTIYF. The chain recombines TRBV5-4 with TRBJ1-3, with D perhaps TRBD1 (5 bases). Germline V gives CDR1 SGHNT, CDR2 YYREEE (reference sequence). The ends were cut back, 4 bases at V and 0 bases at J, with 11 bases in the middle. This CDR3 has 15 amino acids.

The chain links TRBV3-1 (or the pseudogene TRBV3-2) to TRBJ1-4; D might be TRBD1 (5 bases). CDR1 is LGHDT, CDR2 YNNKEL, per germline (reference sequence). This CDR3 has 13 amino acids. The ends were cut back, 6 bases at V and 4 bases at J, with 9 bases in the middle. This CDR3 reads CASSNRINEKLFF. Written as DNA, the CDR3 is TGTGCCAGCAGTAACAGGATTAATGAAAAACTGTTTTTT.

This chain joins TRBV29-1 and TRBJ2-3, with D possibly being TRBD1 (5 bases). The V and J ends lost 7 bases and 2 bases respectively, with 13 bases between them. This CDR3 spans 13 amino acids. Germline values: CDR1 SQVTM, CDR2 ANQGSEA. CDR3 sequence: CSAMTDLTDTQYF. CDR3 sequence (DNA): TGCAGCGCCATGACAGACCTCACAGATACGCAGTATTTT.